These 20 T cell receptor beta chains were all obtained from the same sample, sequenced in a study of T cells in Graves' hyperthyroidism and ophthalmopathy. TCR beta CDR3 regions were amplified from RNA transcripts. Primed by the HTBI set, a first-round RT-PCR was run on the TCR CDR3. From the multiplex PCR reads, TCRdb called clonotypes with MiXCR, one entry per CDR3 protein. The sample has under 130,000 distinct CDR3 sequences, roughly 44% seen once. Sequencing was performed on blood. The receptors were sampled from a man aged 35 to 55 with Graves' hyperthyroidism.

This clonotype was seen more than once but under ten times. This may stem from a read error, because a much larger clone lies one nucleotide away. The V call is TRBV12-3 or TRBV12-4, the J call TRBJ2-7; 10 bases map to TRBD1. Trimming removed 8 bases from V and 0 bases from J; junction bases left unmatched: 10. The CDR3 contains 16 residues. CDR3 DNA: TGTGCCAGCGGTGGGACAGGGGCGGTAGGCTCCTACGAGCAGTACTTC. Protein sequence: CASGGTGAVGSYEQYF.

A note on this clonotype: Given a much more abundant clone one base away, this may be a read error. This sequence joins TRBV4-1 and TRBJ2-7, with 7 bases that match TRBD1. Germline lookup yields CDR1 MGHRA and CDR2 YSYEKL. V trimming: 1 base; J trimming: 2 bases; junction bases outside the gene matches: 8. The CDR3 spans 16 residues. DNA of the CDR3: TGCGCCAGCAGCCAAGTTTTAACAGGGGCAGCCTACGAGCAGTACTTC. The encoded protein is CASSQVLTGAAYEQYF.

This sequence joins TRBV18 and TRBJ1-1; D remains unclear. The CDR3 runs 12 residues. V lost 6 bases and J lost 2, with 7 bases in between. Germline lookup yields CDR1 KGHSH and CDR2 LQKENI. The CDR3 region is CASSRPNTEAFF. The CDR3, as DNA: TGTGCCAGCTCCCGACCTAACACTGAAGCTTTCTTT.

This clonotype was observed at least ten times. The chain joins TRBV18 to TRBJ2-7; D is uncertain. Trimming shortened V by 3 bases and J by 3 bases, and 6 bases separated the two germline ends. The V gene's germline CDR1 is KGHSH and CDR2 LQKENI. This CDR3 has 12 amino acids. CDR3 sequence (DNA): TGTGCCAGCTCACCCCGCGGCTACGAGCAGTACTTC. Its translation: CASSPRGYEQYF.

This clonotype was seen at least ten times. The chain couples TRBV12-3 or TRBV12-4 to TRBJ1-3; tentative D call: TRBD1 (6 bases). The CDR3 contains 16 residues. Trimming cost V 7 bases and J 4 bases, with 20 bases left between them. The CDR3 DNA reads TGTGCCAGCACCTGGACAGCCGAACTTCACGGAAACACCATATATTTT. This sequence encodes CASTWTAELHGNTIYF.

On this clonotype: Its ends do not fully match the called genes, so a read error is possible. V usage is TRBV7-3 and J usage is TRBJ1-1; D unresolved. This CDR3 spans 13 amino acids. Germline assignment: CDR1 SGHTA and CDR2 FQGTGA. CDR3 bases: TGTGCCTCCCTCGGACTGCCGAACACTGAAGCTTCCTTT. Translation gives CASLGLPNTEASF.

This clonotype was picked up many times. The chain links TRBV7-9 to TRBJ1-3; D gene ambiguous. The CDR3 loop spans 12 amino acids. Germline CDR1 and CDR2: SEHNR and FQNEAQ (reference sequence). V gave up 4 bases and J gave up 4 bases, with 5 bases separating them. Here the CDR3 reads CASSSVGNTIYF. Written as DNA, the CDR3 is TGTGCCAGCAGCTCGGTCGGAAACACCATATATTTT.

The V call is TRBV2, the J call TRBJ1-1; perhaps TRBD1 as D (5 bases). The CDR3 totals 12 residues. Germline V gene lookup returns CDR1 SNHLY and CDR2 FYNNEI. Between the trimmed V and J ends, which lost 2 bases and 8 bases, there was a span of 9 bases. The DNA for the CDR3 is TGTGCCAGCAGTGAAAGGTACAGGGAAGCTTTCTTT. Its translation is CASSERYREAFF.

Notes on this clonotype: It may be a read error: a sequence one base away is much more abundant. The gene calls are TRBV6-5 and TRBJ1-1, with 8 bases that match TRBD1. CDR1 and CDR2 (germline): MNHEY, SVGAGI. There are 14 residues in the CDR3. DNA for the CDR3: TGTGCCAGCAATTACGAACAGGGGGAAACTGAAGCTTTCTTT. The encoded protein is CASNYEQGETEAFF.

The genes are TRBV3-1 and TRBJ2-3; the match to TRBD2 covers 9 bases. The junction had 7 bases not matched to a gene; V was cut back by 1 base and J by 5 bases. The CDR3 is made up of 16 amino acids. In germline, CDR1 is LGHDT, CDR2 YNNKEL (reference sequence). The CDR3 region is CASSQGLAGKGDTQYF. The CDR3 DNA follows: TGTGCCAGCAGCCAAGGGCTAGCGGGGAAAGGAGATACGCAGTATTTT.

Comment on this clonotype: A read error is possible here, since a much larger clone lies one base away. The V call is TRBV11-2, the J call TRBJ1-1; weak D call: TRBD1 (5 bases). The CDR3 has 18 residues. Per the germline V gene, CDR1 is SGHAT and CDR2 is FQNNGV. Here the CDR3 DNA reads TGTGCCAGCAGCTTTTCCTGGGACCTACCGGAGAGGAACACTGGAGCTTTCTTT. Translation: CASSFSWDLPERNTGAFF. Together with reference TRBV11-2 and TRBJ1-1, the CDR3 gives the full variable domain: EAGVAQSPRYKIIEKRQSVAFWCNPISGHATLYWYQQILGQGPKLLIQFQNNGVVDDSQLPKDRFSAERLKGVDSTLKIQPAKLEDSAVYLCASSFSWDLPERNTGAFFGQGTRLTVV.

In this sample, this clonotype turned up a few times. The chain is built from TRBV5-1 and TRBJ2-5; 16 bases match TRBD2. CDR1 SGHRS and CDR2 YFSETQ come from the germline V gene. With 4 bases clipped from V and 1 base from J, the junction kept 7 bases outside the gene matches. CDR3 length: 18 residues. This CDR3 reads CASSPRGLAGGTQETQYF. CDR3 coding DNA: TGCGCCAGCAGCCCTAGGGGACTAGCGGGGGGGACCCAAGAGACCCAGTACTTC.

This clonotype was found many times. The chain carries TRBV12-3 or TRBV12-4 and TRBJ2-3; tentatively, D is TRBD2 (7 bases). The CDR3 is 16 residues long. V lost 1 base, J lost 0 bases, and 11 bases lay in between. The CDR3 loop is CASSLGTRGSTDTQYF. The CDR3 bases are TGTGCCAGCAGTTTAGGGACTAGGGGGAGCACAGATACGCAGTATTTT.

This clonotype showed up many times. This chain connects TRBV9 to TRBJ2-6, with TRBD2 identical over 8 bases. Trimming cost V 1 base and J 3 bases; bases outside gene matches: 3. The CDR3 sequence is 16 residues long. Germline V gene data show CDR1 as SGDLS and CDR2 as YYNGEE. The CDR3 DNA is TGTGCCAGCAGCGTACGCGGGGGGTTTGGGGCCAACGTCCTGACTTTC. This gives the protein CASSVRGGFGANVLTF.

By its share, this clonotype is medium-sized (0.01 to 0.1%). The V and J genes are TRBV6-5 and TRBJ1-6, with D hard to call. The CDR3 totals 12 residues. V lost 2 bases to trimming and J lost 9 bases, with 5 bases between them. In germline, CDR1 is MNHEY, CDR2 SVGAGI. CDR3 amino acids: CASSYRGSPLHF. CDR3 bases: TGTGCCAGCAGTTACCGGGGTTCACCCCTCCACTTT.

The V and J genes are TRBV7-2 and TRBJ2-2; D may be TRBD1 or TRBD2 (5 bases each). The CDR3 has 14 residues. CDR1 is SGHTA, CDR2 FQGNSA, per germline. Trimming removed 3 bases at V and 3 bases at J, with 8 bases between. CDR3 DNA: TGTGCCAGCAGCTTCAGGGACCACACCGGGGAGCTGTTTTTT. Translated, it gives CASSFRDHTGELFF.

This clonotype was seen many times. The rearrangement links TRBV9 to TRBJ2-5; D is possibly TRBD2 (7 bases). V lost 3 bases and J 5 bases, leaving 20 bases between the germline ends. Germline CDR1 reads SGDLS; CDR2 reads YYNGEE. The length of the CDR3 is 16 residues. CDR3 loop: CASSAFGGAAGETQYF. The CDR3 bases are TGTGCCAGCAGCGCTTTTGGGGGGGCGGCCGGGGAGACCCAGTACTTC.

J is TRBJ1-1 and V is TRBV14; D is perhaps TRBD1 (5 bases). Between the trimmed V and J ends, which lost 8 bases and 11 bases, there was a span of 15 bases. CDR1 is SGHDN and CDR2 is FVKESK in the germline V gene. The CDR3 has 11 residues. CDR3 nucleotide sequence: TGTGCCAGCGGCCGGACAAGGGAGGCTTTCTTT. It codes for CASGRTREAFF.

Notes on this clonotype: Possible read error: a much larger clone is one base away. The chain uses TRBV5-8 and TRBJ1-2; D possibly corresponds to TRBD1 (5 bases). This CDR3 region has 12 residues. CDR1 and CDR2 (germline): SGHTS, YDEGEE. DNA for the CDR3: TGTGTCAGCAGCTTGGGACTCGATGGCTACACCTTC. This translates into CVSSLGLDGYTF.

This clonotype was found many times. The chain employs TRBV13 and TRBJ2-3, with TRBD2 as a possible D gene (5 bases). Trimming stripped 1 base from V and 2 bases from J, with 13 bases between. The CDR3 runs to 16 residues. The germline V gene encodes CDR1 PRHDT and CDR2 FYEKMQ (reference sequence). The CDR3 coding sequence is TGTGCCAGCAGCTTAGACGTGGGAGTGGCCACAGATACGCAGTATTTT. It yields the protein CASSLDVGVATDTQYF. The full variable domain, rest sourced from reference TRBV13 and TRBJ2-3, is AAGVIQSPRHLIKEKRETATLKCYPIPRHDTVYWYQQGPGQDPQFLISFYEKMQSDKGSIPDRFSAQQFSDYHSELNMSSLELGDSALYFCASSLDVGVATDTQYFGPGTRLTVL.